One and the same sample provided the 7 T cell receptor beta chains below, sequenced in a study of control samples from healthy donors and cancer patients. Clones were sequenced by immunoSEQ multiplex PCR, and TCRdb holds only the in-frame ones, with some missing. The sample includes roughly 150,000 clones, 88% of them seen just once. The sample was blood. The receptors derive from a man aged 18 to 30 in good health.

The rearrangement joins TRBV15 to TRBJ2-2, with TRBD2 identical over 16 bases. The V segment lost 3 bases and the J segment 7 bases; nucleotides outside the gene matches: 11. The length of the CDR3 is 19 residues. Germline V gene data show CDR1 as LNHNV and CDR2 as YYDKDF (reference sequence). Written as DNA, the CDR3 is TGTGCCACCAGCAGCCCGCAGGGACTAGCGGGGGGGCCCGGCGGGGAGCTGTTTTTT. Residues: CATSSPQGLAGGPGGELFF.

The chain uses TRBV6-1 and TRBJ1-2, with a tentative D call TRBD1 (5 bases). This CDR3 has 15 residues. V was shortened by 3 bases and J by 5 bases, with 16 bases between the two germline ends. The germline V gene encodes CDR1 MNHNS and CDR2 SASEGT. The CDR3 region is CASSEERARGYGYTF. The CDR3 bases are TGTGCCAGCAGTGAGGAACGGGCCCGGGGGTATGGCTACACCTTC.

The chain uses TRBV6-4 and TRBJ1-1; no clear D gene. The CDR3 contains 13 residues. V was shortened by 5 bases and J by 1 base, with 8 bases between the two germline ends. Germline values: CDR1 MRHNA, CDR2 SNTAGT. CDR3: CASSFTPNTEAFF. In DNA form, the CDR3 reads TGTGCCAGCAGTTTTACACCGAACACTGAAGCTTTCTTT.

As for this clone: The same CDR3 arises from other DNA sequences in this sample as well. V usage is TRBV7-3 and J usage is TRBJ2-5, with D perhaps matching TRBD2 (6 bases). The CDR3 sequence is 13 residues long. V was clipped by 2 bases and J by 4 bases, with 8 bases between them. Germline V gene data show CDR1 as SGHTA and CDR2 as FQGTGA. The CDR3 protein is CASSLVGGETQYF. CDR3 coding DNA: TGTGCCAGCAGCTTAGTCGGGGGAGAGACCCAGTACTTC.

The chain couples TRBV28 to TRBJ2-7; D unresolved. Germline assignment: CDR1 MDHEN and CDR2 SYDVKM. V was trimmed by 4 bases and J by 1 base, leaving 5 bases between them. The CDR3 spans 12 residues. Here the CDR3 DNA reads TGTGCCAGCAGTTCGCCGTCCTACGAGCAGTACTTC. Its protein is CASSSPSYEQYF.

The chain links TRBV10-3 to TRBJ1-2; D is uncertain. CDR1 and CDR2 (germline): ENHRY, SYGVKD. This CDR3 has 14 amino acids. V lost 1 base to trimming and J lost 4 bases, with 10 bases between them. The DNA for the CDR3 is TGTGCCATCAGTGAGTTGGAGGGTTTCTATGGCTACACCTTC. This codes for CAISELEGFYGYTF.

The chain couples TRBV29-1 to TRBJ1-4; 7 positions agree with TRBD1. CDR1 is SQVTM, CDR2 ANQGSEA, per germline. After removal of 6 bases from V and 12 bases from J, the junction contained 10 bases not matched to a gene. The CDR3 runs to 12 residues. The CDR3 DNA sequence: TGCAGCGTCCGAGCCCTAGGGGGCCAACTGTTTTTT. Its translation is CSVRALGGQLFF.